This T cell receptor (beta chain) was identified during a study of CD8+CD57+ T cells in acquired aplastic anemia. Turning to the study itself: On average, sorted CD4+ and CD8+ cells gave 3.2 ug of DNA. Overall study results and limits: Researchers report that around 31 CD8+ CDR3 sequences appeared in both patients and controls.

Genomic DNA served as template for TCR beta VDJ and CDR3 profiling. One entry per CDR3 protein results from TCRdb running MiXCR on the reads. Here the sample spans fewer than 200,000 distinct CDR3 sequences, 48% being singletons. A word on this clonotype: What it binds is not known.

Previously, flow cytometry had revealed CD8+CD57+ cell expansion in the patients chosen for sequencing. This CDR3 contains 16 residues. The junction had 5 bases not matched to a gene; V was cut back by 2 bases and J by 7 bases. CDR1 is KGHDR, CDR2 SFDVKD, per germline. This sequence joins TRBV24-1 and TRBJ1-4, with 11 bases identical to TRBD1. The source is a human donor with aplastic anemia. The sample was sorted CD4+, CD8+, or CD8+CD57+ T cells (not recorded which) from PBMCs. The CDR3 region has the DNA TGTGCCACCAGTGATTCGGACAGGGGGCCTGGTGAAAAACTGTTTTTT. This codes for CATSDSDRGPGEKLFF.